Listed below are T cell receptor beta chains from one sample, sequenced in a study of T cells in Graves' hyperthyroidism and ophthalmopathy. One entry per CDR3 protein, called by TCRdb with MiXCR from the multiplex PCR reads. The profile covers about 500,000 distinct CDR3 sequences, with roughly a sixth appearing a single time and roughly 18% taken by the ten largest. Source material: blood. All receptors come from a woman between 18 and 29 years old with Graves' ophthalmopathy. Both conserved end residues are part of each CDR3. A D gene is named only where the DNA matches it firmly. Only part of the rows carry a size: once, few, many, or a class if the clone is expanded.

>TRBV28|-|-|TRBJ2-6
TGTGCCAGCAGTGTCATGGCCGGGGCCAACGTCCTGACTTTC
CASSVMAGANVLTF
>TRBV7-2|-|few|TRBJ2-6
TGTGCCAGCAGCTACGATGGGGGACGGATATCTGGGGCCAACGTCCTGACTTTC
CASSYDGGRISGANVLTF
>TRBV7-9|-|-|TRBJ1-2
TGTGCCAGCAGCCCCCCCGACGCGGGGAGGAACTATGGCTACACCTTC
CASSPPDAGRNYGYTF
>TRBV11-3|-|many|TRBJ2-2
TGTGCCAGCAGCTACGGACTGACCGGGGAGCTGTTTTTT
CASSYGLTGELFF
>TRBV6-5|-|many|TRBJ1-6
TGTGCCAGCAGCAGGGTGGGGGATAATTCACCCCTCCACTTT
CASSRVGDNSPLHF
>TRBV19|TRBD1|-|TRBJ1-2
TGTGCCAGTAGTGCGGGACAGATAACTAACTATGGCTACACCTTC
CASSAGQITNYGYTF
>TRBV5-8|-|-|TRBJ1-2
TGTGCCAGCAGCTGGAGGGGCGGAGGAGATGGCTACACCTTC
CASSWRGGGDGYTF
>TRBV6-1|TRBD1|once|TRBJ1-1
TGTGCCAGCAGTCAAGGACAGGGTTGGGGTACTGAAGCTTTCTTT
CASSQGQGWGTEAFF
>TRBV7-2|TRBD2|many|TRBJ2-7
TGTGCCAGCAGCTTACCGCTGGGAGGGACCTACGAGCAGTACTTC
CASSLPLGGTYEQYF
>TRBV28|-|many|TRBJ2-5
TGTGCCAGCAGTTTCGAGGTGACCCAGTACTTC
CASSFEVTQYF
>TRBV19|TRBD1|many|TRBJ1-1
TGTGCCAGTAGAAACAGGGGGATGAACACTGAAGCTTTCTTT
CASRNRGMNTEAFF
>TRBV20-1|-|-|TRBJ1-4
TGCAGTGCTAGAGGAGGAACTAATGAAAAACTGTTTTTT
CSARGGTNEKLFF
>TRBV19|-|few|TRBJ2-7
TGTGCCACAGGACAGACCTACGAGCAGTACTTC
CATGQTYEQYF
>TRBV7-6|TRBD2|-|TRBJ2-3
TGTGCCAGCAGTCCAGTTACGGGACTAGCGGGATCAGATACGCAGTATTTT
CASSPVTGLAGSDTQYF
>TRBV29-1|-|-|TRBJ1-1
TGCAGCGTTGTGGTTTATGAGGGGACCACTGAAGCTTTCTTT
CSVVVYEGTTEAFF
>TRBV6-1|TRBD1|few|TRBJ1-1
TGTGCCAGCAGCACAACTAACAGGGGCACTGAAGCTTTCTTT
CASSTTNRGTEAFF
>TRBV7-9|TRBD1|many|TRBJ1-2
TGTGCCAGCAGCCTCACAGGGGACTATGGCTACACCTTC
CASSLTGDYGYTF
>TRBV6-2/TRBV6-3|TRBD1|many|TRBJ1-2
TGTGCCAGCACGCCGACAGGGAGCGGCTACACCTTC
CASTPTGSGYTF
>TRBV5-1|TRBD1|many|TRBJ2-3
TGCGCCAGCAGCACCCGGACAGGCCCGATCAGTACCTTAGACCACACAGATACGCAGTATTTT
CASSTRTGPISTLDHTDTQYF
>TRBV7-9|TRBD2|few|TRBJ2-5
TGTGCCAGCAGCTTAGATCCTAGCGGGAGGGAGACCCAGTACTTC
CASSLDPSGRETQYF
>TRBV7-2|-|few|TRBJ1-6
TGTGCCAGCAGCTTAGAAGGGGCGCGACCCCTCCACTTT
CASSLEGARPLHF
>TRBV7-9|TRBD1|few|TRBJ1-6
TGTGCCAGCAGCTTAACACAGGGGGACTCACCCCTCCACTTT
CASSLTQGDSPLHF
>TRBV2|-|-|TRBJ2-1
TGTGCCAGCAGTGAAGCTGGACAACACAATGAGCAGTTCTTC
CASSEAGQHNEQFF
>TRBV27|-|many|TRBJ1-2
TGTGCCAGCAGTCCTGGGGGTCTTATCTATGGCTACACCTTC
CASSPGGLIYGYTF
>TRBV18|-|-|TRBJ1-5
TGTGCCAGCTCACCAGGCGGTGGGGATCAGCCCCAGCATTTT
CASSPGGGDQPQHF
>TRBV24-1|TRBD1|few|TRBJ1-5
TGTGCCACCAGTGACCACAGGGGTTATAGCAATCAGCCCCAGCATTTT
CATSDHRGYSNQPQHF
>TRBV20-1|TRBD2|-|TRBJ2-3
TGCAGTGCTAGTGGGACTAGCGGCACAGATACGCAGTATTTT
CSASGTSGTDTQYF
>TRBV19|TRBD1|-|TRBJ2-1
TGTGCCAGTAGTATACAGGGGGACAATGAGCAGTTCTTC
CASSIQGDNEQFF
>TRBV29-1|-|-|TRBJ1-1
TGCAGCGTTGTTATGAACACTGAAGCTTTCTTT
CSVVMNTEAFF
>TRBV11-3|TRBD2|-|TRBJ2-3
TGTGCCAGCAGCCAGCCCGAGCAGACTAGCGGGAATACAGATACGCAGTATTTT
CASSQPEQTSGNTDTQYF
>TRBV6-5|-|-|TRBJ2-2
TGTGCCAGCAGTTACTCTCGGGTTAACGGGGAGCTGTTTTTT
CASSYSRVNGELFF
>TRBV12-3/TRBV12-4|-|few|TRBJ1-1
TGTGCCAGCAGTTTAGCGGGGGGGATCACTGAAGCTTTCTTT
CASSLAGGITEAFF
>TRBV2|TRBD2|many|TRBJ2-2
TGTGCCAGCCTAGCGGGGGGCCTGTACGGGGAGCTGTTTTTT
CASLAGGLYGELFF
>TRBV19|-|-|TRBJ2-2
TGTGCCAGTAGTATCGCCCCGGGCTCTAGCGGGGAGCTGTTTTTT
CASSIAPGSSGELFF
>TRBV12-3/TRBV12-4|-|-|TRBJ2-1
TGTGCCAGCAGGACCTCTAGCGCCTACAATGAGCAGTTCTTC
CASRTSSAYNEQFF
>TRBV19|-|-|TRBJ1-1
TGTGCCAGTAGTCCCCTCAGTAGCACTGAAGCTTTCTTT
CASSPLSSTEAFF
>TRBV7-9|TRBD2|-|TRBJ2-5
TGTGCCAGCAGCTTAGTTGGACTAGCGCGTAAGGAGACCCAGTACTTC
CASSLVGLARKETQYF